Listed below are T cell receptor beta chains from one sample, sequenced in a study of shared clonotypes between healthy human individuals. Only in-frame clones appear in the TCRdb table, and some are missing; sequencing was by immunoSEQ multiplex PCR. The sample lists under 1,100,000 clones, about 80% occurring once. The sample consisted of memory CD4+ T cells sorted from blood. All receptors come from a man aged 18 to 30 in good health. Both conserved end residues are part of each CDR3. The order of the fields is V gene, J gene, CDR3 protein.

v_call: TRBV27; j_call: TRBJ2-3; cdr3_aa: CASSTTTDTQYF
v_call: TRBV6-1; j_call: TRBJ1-6; cdr3_aa: CASSEAPYNSPLHF
v_call: TRBV2; j_call: TRBJ2-7; cdr3_aa: CASREQGYEQYF
v_call: TRBV7-9; j_call: TRBJ1-5; cdr3_aa: CASSRDRGSNQPQHF
v_call: TRBV5-1; j_call: TRBJ1-2; cdr3_aa: CASSSGGAYGYTF
v_call: TRBV10-2; j_call: TRBJ2-1; cdr3_aa: CASSEGGGLYNEQFF
v_call: TRBV7-2; j_call: TRBJ2-7; cdr3_aa: CASSLAGQDSYEQYF
v_call: TRBV6-5; j_call: TRBJ2-3; cdr3_aa: CASSRGTSGTDTQYF
v_call: TRBV7-8; j_call: TRBJ2-6; cdr3_aa: CASSLYMSSGANVLTF
v_call: TRBV29-1; j_call: TRBJ2-1; cdr3_aa: CSVFQGGPASRFF
v_call: TRBV11-2; j_call: TRBJ2-7; cdr3_aa: CASSLEGGRGNF
v_call: TRBV4-2; j_call: TRBJ2-1; cdr3_aa: CASSPNRGARNEQFF
v_call: TRBV7-9; j_call: TRBJ1-4; cdr3_aa: CASSAIGGEKLFF
v_call: TRBV5-5; j_call: TRBJ1-1; cdr3_aa: CASSPLGGPNTEAFF
v_call: TRBV6-1; j_call: TRBJ1-2; cdr3_aa: CASSVNSGTGEGYTF
v_call: TRBV5-5; j_call: TRBJ2-7; cdr3_aa: CASSRVDEQYF
v_call: TRBV7-3; j_call: TRBJ1-5; cdr3_aa: CASSSSQYSNQPQHF
v_call: TRBV6-5; j_call: TRBJ2-2; cdr3_aa: CASRSPGDTGELFF
v_call: TRBV10-3; j_call: .; cdr3_aa: CAISESKPGGFYEQYF
v_call: TRBV18; j_call: TRBJ1-3; cdr3_aa: CASSPQGSSGNTIYF
v_call: TRBV5-8; j_call: TRBJ2-7; cdr3_aa: CASSFRLAGGSGQYF
v_call: TRBV14; j_call: TRBJ2-5; cdr3_aa: CASSQGTFREEAQYF
v_call: TRBV9; j_call: TRBJ1-2; cdr3_aa: CASSVARQPYYGYTF
v_call: TRBV19; j_call: TRBJ1-5; cdr3_aa: CASSIGFQPQHF
v_call: TRBV9; j_call: TRBJ1-1; cdr3_aa: CASSVVQMNTEAFF
v_call: TRBV28; j_call: TRBJ1-2; cdr3_aa: CAIFSQGLGDRGYGYTF
v_call: TRBV9; j_call: TRBJ1-4; cdr3_aa: CASSVDSGANEKLFF
v_call: TRBV21-1; j_call: TRBJ1-5; cdr3_aa: CASRGNTGQYQPQHF
v_call: TRBV11-3; j_call: TRBJ2-5; cdr3_aa: CASSLEGLAERGETQYF
v_call: TRBV7-3; j_call: TRBJ2-3; cdr3_aa: CASSLSSRWDTDTQYF
v_call: TRBV6-1; j_call: TRBJ2-7; cdr3_aa: CASSDQGGPYEQYF
v_call: TRBV10-3; j_call: TRBJ2-1; cdr3_aa: CAISGGPGDNEQFF
v_call: TRBV11-2; j_call: TRBJ2-7; cdr3_aa: CASSPSGDEQYF
v_call: TRBV27; j_call: TRBJ2-3; cdr3_aa: CASRGPLTTQYF
v_call: TRBV2; j_call: TRBJ2-7; cdr3_aa: CASLVWEVNYEQYF
v_call: TRBV29-1; j_call: TRBJ2-3; cdr3_aa: CSSKTSYDTQYF
v_call: TRBV2; j_call: TRBJ1-5; cdr3_aa: CASSVSGGGFEPQHF
v_call: TRBV5-1; j_call: TRBJ2-5; cdr3_aa: CASSLGGYQETQYF
v_call: TRBV5-4; j_call: TRBJ1-1; cdr3_aa: CASSLLDLYTEAFF
v_call: TRBV6-4; j_call: TRBJ1-1; cdr3_aa: CASRVRYREGTEAFF
v_call: TRBV19; j_call: TRBJ1-4; cdr3_aa: CASSPRDSRNEKLFF
v_call: TRBV4-1; j_call: TRBJ1-1; cdr3_aa: CASSHPDVVGTEAFF
v_call: TRBV7-8; j_call: TRBJ1-1; cdr3_aa: CASSLHRMDTEAFF
v_call: TRBV6-5; j_call: TRBJ1-1; cdr3_aa: CASSQAGEAFF
v_call: TRBV18; j_call: TRBJ2-2; cdr3_aa: CASSPFPGELFF
v_call: TRBV6-1; j_call: TRBJ2-7; cdr3_aa: CASTLNGPYEQYF
v_call: TRBV5-4; j_call: TRBJ1-6; cdr3_aa: CASSPYTGDLNSPLHF
v_call: TRBV2; j_call: TRBJ2-7; cdr3_aa: CASSIRPYEQYF
v_call: TRBV7-9; j_call: TRBJ1-2; cdr3_aa: CASSPNRDRTIYGYTF
v_call: TRBV6-4; j_call: TRBJ2-2; cdr3_aa: CASSDRANTGELFF